This TCR beta chain was found in a study of cytomegalovirus exposure and HLA in healthy donors. Study summary: A preliminary data release comprised tens of millions of unique TCRs obtained from HLA-typed donors. Findings of the study overall: Apart from CMV serostatus, no immune exposure information was available. For most TCR beta V segments, an earlier analysis put the productive rate at about 87% or about 30% of the time. TCR beta chain V- and J-gene trimming was linked, in a later analysis, to a missense variant in DCLRE1C.

PCR primers comprised 60 Vbeta and 13 Jbeta primers. TCRdb's copy holds only in-frame clones and misses some; the assay was immunoSEQ multiplex PCR. The data hold about 150,000 clones, with roughly 88% observed a single time. For this clone: Its antigen is undetermined.

Material: PBMCs. The sequence was collected from a woman in her thirties or forties in good health and CMV-seronegative.

CDR3 in amino acids: CSANIGGTQYF. CDR3 DNA: TGCAGTGCTAATATCGGAGGGACCCAGTACTTC. The rearrangement uses TRBV20-1 and TRBJ2-5, with D perhaps matching TRBD2 (5 bases). Germline V gene lookup returns CDR1 DFQATT and CDR2 SNEGSKA (reference sequence). Trimming removed 4 bases at V and 7 bases at J, with 10 bases between. The CDR3 has 11 amino acids.